This TCR beta chain emerged from a study of blood T cell repertoires in COVID-19. Across the whole study: COVID-19 samples collected from the United States, Italy and Spain covered acute and convalescent phases. Sources were T cells, B-cell-depleted T cells, or PBMCs; the material itself was cDNA or gDNA.

Original analysis: The authors estimated nucleated cell counts from reference gene primer amplification. Using immunoSEQ multiplex PCR, the repertoire was profiled, and TCRdb retains in-frame clones only, with some absent. V, J and clone size derive from that table, while D and trimming were established from the DNA sequence. The repertoire holds some 300,000 clones, around 89% seen once, with about 1% in the top ten. Seattle participants joined during active infection and were tracked over time. The V gene's germline CDR1 is SQVTM and CDR2 ANQGSEA. The ends lost 6 bases at V and 1 base at J; junction bases unmatched: 6. This CDR3 contains 14 residues.

Sequencing input: peripheral blood. The chain combines TRBV29-1 with TRBJ2-3; 8 bases are shared with TRBD2. The TCR was taken from a woman aged 40-49 years with COVID-19, enrolled during active disease. CDR3 region: CSVRERGRTDTQYF. The CDR3 coding sequence is TGCAGCGTCCGCGAGCGGGGGCGCACAGATACGCAGTATTTT.